This T cell receptor (beta chain) was observed in a study of blood T cell repertoires in COVID-19. Recruitment covered some 25 US areas and drew participants whose ages spanned about 18 to 95 years. The CDR3 contains 15 residues. The ends lost 5 bases at V and 5 bases at J; junction bases unmatched: 7. Germline V gives CDR1 LNHDA, CDR2 SQIVND (reference sequence). TCRdb's table, derived via immunoSEQ multiplex PCR, lists solely in-frame clones and lacks some. The sample has about 400,000 clones; 89% are singletons. Sequenced: PBMCs or T cells enriched from blood (not recorded which). The source of this sequence is a woman between 25 and 40 years old who had recovered from COVID-19. The chain links TRBV19 to TRBJ1-1; 11 bases fit TRBD1. The DNA of the CDR3 is TGTGCCAGTAGTGCGCCGGGACAGGGGGTAACTGAAGCTTTCTTT. As protein: CASSAPGQGVTEAFF.